The T cell receptor beta chain described here comes from a study of glioma-infiltrating T cells after dendritic cell vaccination. Study-level background: At biweekly intervals, patients got three intradermal dendritic cell vaccine injections.

TCRdb's table, derived via immunoSEQ multiplex PCR, lists solely in-frame clones and lacks some. In the table there are more than 85,000 clones, approximately 87% of which are singletons. As regards this clone: The antigen remains unidentified.

Overall study results and limits: Few patients contributed both blood and tumor specimens.

CDR3 length: 15 amino acids. The V and J ends lost 4 bases and 7 bases respectively, with 20 bases between them. Germline CDR1 is LNHDA and CDR2 is SQIVND (reference sequence). None of the glioblastoma patients had an isocitrate dehydrogenase mutation. The TCR sequence derives from a human donor with glioblastoma. The chain has TRBV19 and TRBJ2-7; a possible D gene is TRBD2 (6 bases). The starting material was blood, obtained before dendritic cell vaccination. DNA of the CDR3: TGTGCCAGTAGTACCTCCCCCTCGACTAGAGGTGAGCAGTACTTC. Protein product: CASSTSPSTRGEQYF.